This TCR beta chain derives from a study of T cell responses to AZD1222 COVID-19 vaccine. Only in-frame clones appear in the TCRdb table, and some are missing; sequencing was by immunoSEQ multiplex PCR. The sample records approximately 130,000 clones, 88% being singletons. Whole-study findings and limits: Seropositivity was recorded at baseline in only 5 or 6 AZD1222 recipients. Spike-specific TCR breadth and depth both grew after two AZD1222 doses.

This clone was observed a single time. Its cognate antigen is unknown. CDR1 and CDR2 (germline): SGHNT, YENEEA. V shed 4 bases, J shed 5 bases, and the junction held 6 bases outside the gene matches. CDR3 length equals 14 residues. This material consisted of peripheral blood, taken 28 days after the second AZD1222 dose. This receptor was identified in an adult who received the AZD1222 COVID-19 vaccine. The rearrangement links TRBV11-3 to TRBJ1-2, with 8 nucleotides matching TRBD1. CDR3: CASSSGQGGYGYTF. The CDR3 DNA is TGTGCCAGCAGCTCAGGACAGGGCGGGTATGGCTACACCTTC.